This T cell receptor beta chain was recovered during a study of cytomegalovirus exposure and HLA in healthy donors. CDR3 length: 14 residues. Germline V gene lookup returns CDR1 MNHNS and CDR2 SASEGT. V lost 6 bases to trimming and J lost 8 bases; unmatched junction nucleotides: 7. With regard to this clone: What it recognizes is unknown.

Whole-study results and caveats: Reports indicated that the classifier achieved high specificity and sensitivity in diagnosing cytomegalovirus status. CMV serostatus was the sole immune exposure data available. An analysis was carried out later, and it reportedly showed fewer N-insertions in an Asian-associated ancestry cluster than the 666-donor mean. In an earlier analysis, in around 590 donors, most V segments appeared productive either ~90% or ~30% of the time.

PCR amplification relied on 60 Vbeta primers (plus 13 Jbeta primers). The method was immunoSEQ multiplex PCR; TCRdb's version includes in-frame clones alone and lacks a portion of them. Its listing shows more than 60,000 clones. The chain recombines TRBV6-1 with TRBJ1-4, with 9 bases identical to TRBD1. What was sequenced was PBMCs. This receptor was obtained from a boy between 5 and 17 years old in good health and CMV-seronegative. In DNA, the CDR3 is TGTGCCAGCAGAAAGAGGACAGGGGTCGAAAAACTGTTTTTT. This gives the protein CASRKRTGVEKLFF.